This T cell receptor (beta chain) was sequenced in a study of T cell repertoires in cytomegalovirus infection. Study-level background: Recently identified HLA-C-restricted and well-studied HLA-B-restricted CMV epitopes were used. Evidence of both CMV infection and a matching HLA type came from public TCR beta signatures.

Germline lookup yields CDR1 MNHEY and CDR2 SMNVEV (reference sequence). This CDR3 is 13 amino acids long. V lost 5 bases and J 2 bases, leaving 9 bases between the germline ends. Broader study findings: Summed public TCR beta family frequency identified CMV carriers bearing the relevant HLA. The study found HLA-C-restricted CMV-specific TCR beta clonotypes dominating the ex vivo response.

One entry per CDR3 protein, called by TCRdb with MiXCR from the reads. The sample contains roughly 920,000 distinct CDR3 sequences, less than 40% of which appear only once. As for this clonotype: What it binds is not known.

The chain uses TRBV27 and TRBJ1-1; D remains unclear. This specimen was cultured CD8+ T cells from PBMCs, taken from culture after CMV antigen stimulation. The clonotype originates from a human donor in good health (CMV status not recorded). Some clones in this sample may be carry-over from other donors' samples. CDR3 DNA: TGTGCCAGCAGTATGTTCAAAAACACTGAAGCTTTCTTT. Protein sequence: CASSMFKNTEAFF.